One T cell receptor (beta chain) is described in this entry. Its antigen is unidentified. This sample was taken from a study of early T cells in non-severe SARS-CoV-2 infection. Notes on the study in general: The matching step, a VDJdb search, favored anti-spike CD8 responses and missed private and CD4 specificities.

TCRdb independently ran MiXCR on the 5' RACE reads; one entry per CDR3 protein. This table holds about 80,000 distinct CDR3 sequences, around 13% found once. The sequenced sample consisted of whole blood. The sequence was obtained from an adult who was a healthcare worker with PCR-confirmed SARS-CoV-2 infection or an uninfected control (not recorded which).

The CDR3 sequence: CASSFGGQHYEAFF. The CDR3 DNA follows: TGTGCCAGCAGCTTTGGAGGTCAGCACTATGAAGCTTTCTTT. The chain links TRBV5-6 to TRBJ1-1; unclear D gene. The CDR3 sequence is 14 residues long. From germline, CDR1 is SGHDT and CDR2 YYEEEE. Trimming removed 2 bases at V and 7 bases at J, with 15 bases between.